A selection of T cell receptor beta chains follows, all from one sample in a study of Ad26.COV2.S vaccination and SARS-CoV-2 variants. TCRdb's table, derived via immunoSEQ multiplex PCR, lists solely in-frame clones and lacks some. Among fewer than 400,000 clones listed, around four fifths were seen once. Source: peripheral blood, taken in a trial of Ad26.COV2.S vaccine versus placebo. The source of these receptors is a person between 18 and 59 years old who received the Ad26.COV2.S COVID-19 vaccine or a placebo. CDR3s include the opening cysteine and the closing phenylalanine or tryptophan. A D gene is named only where the DNA matches it firmly. Expanded clones are given a class, and other clones once, few, many or no size at all.

>TRBJ2-7|TRBD1|NA|TRBV7-2
TGTGCCAGCAGCTTAGAATTCGGGACAGTATCCTACGAGCAGTACTTC
CASSLEFGTVSYEQYF
>TRBJ2-7|NA|NA|TRBV20-1
TGCAGTGCTAATTTGGGTTACGAGCAGTACTTC
CSANLGYEQYF
>TRBJ2-5|TRBD2|NA|TRBV7-3
TGTGCCAGCAGCCCCGGGACTAGCGGGGGGGGCCTGGACTTC
CASSPGTSGGGLDF
>TRBJ2-1|NA|NA|TRBV11-3
TGTGCCAGCAGCTTAGATTTCACAACTAAGGAGTTCTTC
CASSLDFTTKEFF
>TRBJ1-1|NA|NA|TRBV19
TGTGCCAGTCGGGGATCGTGGGGGACTGAAGCTTTCTTT
CASRGSWGTEAFF
>TRBJ2-7|NA|many|TRBV7-9
TGTGCCAGCAGCTCTACAGGGAAGGAGCAGTACTTC
CASSSTGKEQYF
>TRBJ2-3|TRBD2|NA|TRBV6-5
TGTGCCAGCAGTTACAGGGCGGGGGGGCCAGATACGCAGTATTTT
CASSYRAGGPDTQYF
>TRBJ2-3|TRBD2|NA|TRBV6-5
TGTGCCAGCAGTTACTGGCACCCGCGGGAGGATACGCAGTATTTT
CASSYWHPREDTQYF
>TRBJ1-2|TRBD1|NA|TRBV9
TGTGCCAGCAGCCCACGACAGGGCGCCTACTATGGCTACACCTTC
CASSPRQGAYYGYTF
>TRBJ2-2|NA|NA|TRBV5-6
TGTGCCAGCAGCTTGGTGGGGGGCGCCAACACCGGGGAGCTGTTTTTT
CASSLVGGANTGELFF
>TRBJ2-3|NA|NA|TRBV4-2
TGTGCCAGCAGCCAAGATGAGGGCAGCACAGATACGCAGTATTTT
CASSQDEGSTDTQYF
>TRBJ1-5|TRBD1|few|TRBV10-1
TGCGCCAGCAGTGAGCCCCGACAGGGATTTACGCGGCAGCCCCAGCATTTT
CASSEPRQGFTRQPQHF
>TRBJ2-6|TRBD2|NA|TRBV4-1
TGCGCCAGCAGCCAAGATCCCGGGGGGTTCTCTGGGGCCAACGTCCTGACTTTC
CASSQDPGGFSGANVLTF
>TRBJ1-2|TRBD1|NA|TRBV28
TGTGCCAGCAGCGTACAAAGGACAGGGGGCCGCTATGGCTACACCTTC
CASSVQRTGGRYGYTF
>TRBJ2-7|NA|NA|TRBV11-3
TGTGCCAGCAGCTTAGTGGGTTGGTACGAGCAGTACTTC
CASSLVGWYEQYF
>TRBJ2-2|NA|NA|TRBV7-2
TGTGCCAGCAGCAACTACAACGGGGAGCTGTTTTTT
CASSNYNGELFF
>TRBJ2-1|NA|NA|TRBV7-9
TGTGCCAGCAGCCCCGGGAGTTTCTCCTACAATGAGCAGTTCTTC
CASSPGSFSYNEQFF
>TRBJ1-4|NA|NA|TRBV7-9
TGTGCCAGCAGCTTTCTACAGAAAGATGAAAAACTGTTTTTT
CASSFLQKDEKLFF
>TRBJ2-7|NA|NA|TRBV11-1
TGTGCCAGCAGCCCTCCCCGGTCGTTGGGCCACGAGCAGTACTTC
CASSPPRSLGHEQYF
>TRBJ1-2|TRBD1|NA|TRBV28
TGTGCCAGCAGTTTATGGGGACAGGAGAGTGGCTACACCTTC
CASSLWGQESGYTF
>TRBJ2-3|TRBD1|NA|TRBV11-1
TGTGCCAGCAGCTTAGACAGGGGAGATACGCAGTATTTT
CASSLDRGDTQYF
>TRBJ1-1|NA|NA|TRBV7-9
TGTGCCAGCAGCTTGGGTCTGGGGAGTGCCGACACTGAAGCTTTCTTT
CASSLGLGSADTEAFF
>TRBJ1-1|NA|NA|TRBV28
TGTGCCAGCCGCCTTTGGGGGGACAACACTGAAGCTTTCTTT
CASRLWGDNTEAFF
>TRBJ2-7|NA|few|TRBV28
TGTGCCAGCAGATCGGGACAAGGGGGGGTGGAGCAGTACTTC
CASRSGQGGVEQYF
>TRBJ1-1|NA|NA|TRBV30
TGTGCCTGGAGTCGAATAAGGGGAACTGAAGCTTTCTTT
CAWSRIRGTEAFF
>TRBJ1-4|NA|NA|TRBV6-5
TGTGCCAGCAGCATGAGTGGCACTAATGAAAAACTGTTTTTT
CASSMSGTNEKLFF
>TRBJ2-7|NA|few|TRBV4-2
TGTGCCAGCAGCCAAGAATCGTCAATCCACGAGCAGTACTTC
CASSQESSIHEQYF
>TRBJ1-2|TRBD1|NA|TRBV6-6
TGTGCCAGCACCTCCGGGAGGGGGCAAAGCTATGGCTACACCTTC
CASTSGRGQSYGYTF
>TRBJ1-5|NA|NA|TRBV7-6
TGTGCCAGCAGCTTAAGGCACGGACAGCCCCAGCATTTT
CASSLRHGQPQHF
>TRBJ2-3|TRBD1|NA|TRBV28
TGTGCCAGCAGTGTAGGACAGGGCCTGGCGGGGAGCACAGATACGCAGTATTTT
CASSVGQGLAGSTDTQYF
>TRBJ2-5|TRBD2|NA|TRBV7-3
TGTGCCAGCAGCTCGGGACTAGCGGGGGGACGTCAAGAGACCCAGTACTTC
CASSSGLAGGRQETQYF
>TRBJ1-3|NA|few|TRBV5-5
TGTGCCAGCAGCTTGGGGCACGAACGCTCTGGAAACACCATATATTTT
CASSLGHERSGNTIYF
>TRBJ1-1|TRBD1|NA|TRBV4-2
TGTGCCAGCAGCCTCGCAGGGGGGGACACTGAAGCTTTCTTT
CASSLAGGDTEAFF
>TRBJ1-2|TRBD1|NA|TRBV6-2/TRBV6-3
TGTGCCAGCAGTTACCGGACTCCGACAGGGGATAACTATGGCTACACCTTC
CASSYRTPTGDNYGYTF
>TRBJ2-3|NA|NA|TRBV4-1
TGCGCCAGCAGCCAACGGACTGCCCCAGGCACAGATACGCAGTATTTT
CASSQRTAPGTDTQYF
>TRBJ1-5|TRBD1|many|TRBV4-1
TGCGCCAGCAGAAGACAGGGGGCTGGTCAGCCCCAGCATTTT
CASRRQGAGQPQHF
>TRBJ1-2|NA|NA|TRBV6-1
TGTGCCAGCAGTGAACTAAGGGTAACCGATCCCTACACCTTC
CASSELRVTDPYTF
>TRBJ2-3|TRBD2|NA|TRBV28
TGTGCCAGCAGTTTACCAACTAGCGGGGGGCCAGATACGCAGTATTTT
CASSLPTSGGPDTQYF
>TRBJ1-2|NA|NA|TRBV10-3
TGTGCCATCAGCGCAAGGGGGGAATCCTATGGCTACACCTTC
CAISARGESYGYTF
>TRBJ2-2|NA|NA|TRBV19
TGTGCCAGTTTCGGCCTCCCCTCGAACACCGGGGAGCTGTTTTTT
CASFGLPSNTGELFF
>TRBJ1-6|NA|NA|TRBV4-1
TGCGCCAGCAGCCAAGGGGGCAGGGTTAATTCACCCCTCCACTTT
CASSQGGRVNSPLHF
>TRBJ1-4|TRBD1|NA|TRBV7-9
TGTGCCAGCAGCGTGACCGGGACAGGAAATGAAAAACTGTTTTTT
CASSVTGTGNEKLFF
>TRBJ2-1|NA|once|TRBV7-9
TGTGCCAGCAGACCCGACACGTACAATGAGCAGTTCTTC
CASRPDTYNEQFF
>TRBJ2-3|NA|NA|TRBV24-1
TGTGCCACCAGTGATTACGGGGAGGTACCAGATACGCAGTATTTT
CATSDYGEVPDTQYF
>TRBJ1-1|TRBD1|NA|TRBV11-2
TGTGCCAGCAGCCAGACAGGGTCGAACACTGAAGCTTTCTTT
CASSQTGSNTEAFF
>TRBJ2-1|NA|NA|TRBV9
TGTGCCAGCAGCCGGACATGGAGGAGTGAGCAGTTCTTC
CASSRTWRSEQFF
>TRBJ2-2|TRBD1|NA|TRBV5-8
TGTGCCAGCAGCGCATGGGGACAGACGACCGGGGAGCTGTTTTTT
CASSAWGQTTGELFF
>TRBJ1-2|TRBD1|few|TRBV3-1/TRBV3-2
TGTGCCAGCAGCCAAGTGAGGGGGCAGGGAGGCTACACCTTC
CASSQVRGQGGYTF
>TRBJ2-7|NA|NA|TRBV19
TGTGCCAGATACCCCCTCCGGGCAGACCACGAGCAGTACTTC
CARYPLRADHEQYF
>TRBJ2-6|NA|once|TRBV4-2
TGTGCCAGCAGCCTTCAGGGTAACTCTGGGGCCAACGTCCTGACTTTC
CASSLQGNSGANVLTF
>TRBJ1-2|NA|NA|TRBV19
TGTGCCAGTAGTATCGGGAGGGACTATGGCTACACCTTC
CASSIGRDYGYTF
>TRBJ2-5|TRBD1|NA|TRBV27
TGTGCCAGCAGTTTATTAAGGGGACAGGCCAAAGAGACCCAGTACTTC
CASSLLRGQAKETQYF
>TRBJ2-7|TRBD2|NA|TRBV11-2
TGTGCCAGCAGCTCGGGACTAGCGGGGTCCTACGAGCAGTACTTC
CASSSGLAGSYEQYF
>TRBJ2-7|NA|NA|TRBV11-2
TGTGCCAGCAGCTTAGTAGTGGGGGGCCCTTCCTACGAGCAGTACTTC
CASSLVVGGPSYEQYF
>TRBJ2-6|NA|once|TRBV5-1
TGCGCCAGCAGCTTCCGGACATTAAACTCTGGGGCCAACGTCCTGACTTTC
CASSFRTLNSGANVLTF
>TRBJ2-1|NA|NA|TRBV5-6
TGTGCCAGCAGCTTGGTTCGTGAGCAGTTCTTC
CASSLVREQFF